The clone carrying this T cell receptor beta chain was detected ten times or more. TCRdb analysed the 5' RACE reads with MiXCR anew, one entry per CDR3 protein. The sample lists about 340,000 distinct CDR3 sequences, 9.5% to 15% occurring once. Germline V CDR1 and CDR2: SGHTA, FQGNSA. The CDR3 extends over 15 amino acids. V lost 2 bases and J lost 6; bases outside the gene matches: 6. This entry comes from a study of T cells after yellow fever vaccination. The sample here was CD4+ T cells sorted from PBMCs, taken 15 days after the yellow fever booster vaccination. The sequence derives from a man between 18 and 35 years old who received the YFV17D yellow fever vaccine. The chain employs TRBV7-2 and TRBJ2-3, with 9 bases matching TRBD2. Written as DNA, the CDR3 is TGTGCCAGCAGCTTAAAAGCGCGGGGGGGCGATACGCAGTATTTT. This translates into CASSLKARGGDTQYF.